This T cell receptor beta chain was observed in a study of shared clonotypes between healthy human individuals. Study details: Researchers assigned three CD4 naive, three CD4 memory, two CD8 naive and one CD8 memory plate to each donor.

Points on this clone: The antigen is undetermined.

The data were produced by immunoSEQ multiplex PCR, yet TCRdb's version contains in-frame clones alone and is incomplete. The sample has approximately 1.1 million clones; approximately 80% are singletons. The study drew all its donors from Caucasian adults living in Nashville, Tennessee. Study-level findings and limits: Rarefaction revealed incomplete sorted-subset sequencing despite large depth. A generally larger estimated richness was seen in naive subsets than in memory subsets.

This clonotype was obtained from a man younger than 30 in good health. Some clones in this sample may be carry-over from other donors' samples. The sequenced sample consisted of memory CD4+ T cells from PBMCs. The subset denotes: CD45RA-negative fraction.

The CDR3 protein is CATSRDPRGSTDTQYF. The CDR3 DNA reads as TGTGCCACCAGCAGAGATCCTCGGGGGAGCACAGATACGCAGTATTTT. The V call is TRBV15, the J call TRBJ2-3; D might be TRBD2 (6 bases). This CDR3 spans 16 amino acids. CDR1 and CDR2 from the germline V gene are LNHNV and YYDKDF (reference sequence). V gave up 0 bases and J gave up 0 bases, with 10 bases separating them.